The rows below give T cell receptor beta chains drawn from one sample of a study of blood T cells in healthy people across ages. TCRdb called the 5' RACE reads again in MiXCR, with one record for every CDR3 protein. The repertoire consists of about 900,000 distinct CDR3 sequences, with 40% to 60% occurring once and the leading ten covering roughly 12%. The sequencing input was blood. The receptor set was obtained from a man under 40 in good health. Both conserved end residues are part of each CDR3. D genes are given only for firm matches. Clone size is shown for a subset of rows, as once, few, many or a class of expanded clone.

d_gene,j_gene,abundance,v_gene,CDR3aa,CDR3nt
.,TRBJ1-5,few,TRBV20-1,CSARVPESNQPQHF,TGCAGTGCTAGAGTACCAGAGAGCAATCAGCCCCAGCATTTT
.,TRBJ2-5,.,TRBV9,CASSASLSEKETQYF,TGTGCCAGCAGCGCAAGCCTAAGTGAGAAAGAGACCCAGTACTTC
TRBD1,TRBJ2-5,.,TRBV20-1,CSARNPGQGGETQYF,TGCAGTGCTAGAAACCCCGGACAGGGGGGAGAGACCCAGTACTTC
TRBD2,TRBJ2-3,many,TRBV20-1,CSARDSGAGTDTQYF,TGCAGTGCTAGAGATAGCGGGGCGGGGACAGATACGCAGTATTTT
TRBD2,TRBJ2-3,.,TRBV29-1,CSVEWYGRAGDTQYF,TGCAGTGTTGAATGGTACGGGAGGGCTGGGGATACGCAGTATTTT
.,TRBJ2-7,many,TRBV27,CASSVFGTSEQYF,TGTGCCAGCAGTGTATTCGGGACGAGCGAGCAGTACTTC
TRBD1,TRBJ1-5,.,TRBV30,CAWDRDRGSNQPQHF,TGTGCCTGGGACCGGGACAGGGGCAGCAATCAGCCCCAGCATTTT
TRBD2,TRBJ2-3,.,TRBV12-3/TRBV12-4,CASSSGLAGPSDTQYF,TGTGCCAGCAGTTCGGGACTAGCGGGACCCTCGGATACGCAGTATTTT
TRBD1,TRBJ1-1,.,TRBV9,CASSVVGTGGLNTEAFF,TGTGCCAGCAGCGTAGTAGGGACAGGGGGCTTGAACACTGAAGCTTTCTTT
.,TRBJ2-3,.,TRBV3-1,CASSSRVSGLTDTQYF,TGTGCCAGCAGCTCTCGTGTTAGCGGTCTTACAGATACGCAGTATTTT
TRBD1,TRBJ2-2,.,TRBV27,CASSPRQGPGELFF,TGTGCCAGCAGTCCTAGACAGGGCCCCGGGGAGCTGTTTTTT
.,TRBJ1-2,.,TRBV29-1,CSVEDLEGPSRYNTF,TGCAGCGTTGAGGACCTTGAAGGCCCCTCCAGATACAACACCTTC
TRBD2,TRBJ2-5,.,TRBV20-1,CSARGGVETQYF,TGCAGTGCTAGGGGGGGGGTAGAGACCCAGTACTTC
TRBD1,TRBJ2-3,many,TRBV5-1,CASSGGQGADTQYF,TGTGCCAGCAGCGGTGGACAGGGAGCAGATACGCAGTATTTT
.,TRBJ1-4,few,TRBV20-1,CSARELPLGEDEKLFF,TGCAGTGCTAGAGAACTCCCGTTGGGCGAGGACGAAAAACTGTTTTTT
.,TRBJ2-4,few,TRBV5-8,CASSHHAGDLAKNIQYF,TGTGCCAGCAGCCACCACGCCGGGGACCTAGCCAAAAACATTCAGTACTTC
TRBD2,TRBJ2-5,.,TRBV30,CAWRRTSGGKETQYF,TGTGCCTGGAGACGGACTAGCGGGGGTAAAGAGACCCAGTACTTC
.,TRBJ2-1,few,TRBV11-1,CASSLETEYNEQFF,TGTGCCAGCAGCTTAGAGACAGAATACAATGAGCAGTTCTTC
.,TRBJ2-2,.,TRBV7-2,CASSLGWLPGELFF,TGTGCCAGCAGCTTAGGATGGCTACCCGGGGAGCTGTTTTTT
.,TRBJ2-5,few,TRBV7-9,CASSLQQTLQETQYF,TGTGCCAGCAGCTTACAACAGACGCTCCAAGAGACCCAGTACTTC
TRBD1,TRBJ2-1,.,TRBV6-7,CASTLDSRGHEQFF,TGTGCCAGCACACTCGATTCTAGGGGGCATGAGCAGTTCTTC